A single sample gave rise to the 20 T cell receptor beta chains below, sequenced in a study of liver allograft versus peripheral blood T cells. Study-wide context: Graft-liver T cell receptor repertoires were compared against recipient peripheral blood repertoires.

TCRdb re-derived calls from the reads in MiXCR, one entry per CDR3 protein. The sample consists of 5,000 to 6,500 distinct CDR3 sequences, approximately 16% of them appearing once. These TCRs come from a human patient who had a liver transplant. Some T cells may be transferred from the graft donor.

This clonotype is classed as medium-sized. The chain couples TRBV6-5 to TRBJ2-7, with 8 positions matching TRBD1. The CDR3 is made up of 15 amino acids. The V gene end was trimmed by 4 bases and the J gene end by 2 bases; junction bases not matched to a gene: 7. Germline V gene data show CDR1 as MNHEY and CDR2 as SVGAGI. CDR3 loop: CASSFPGQATYEQYF. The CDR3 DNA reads TGTGCCAGCAGTTTCCCGGGACAGGCAACCTACGAGCAGTACTTC.

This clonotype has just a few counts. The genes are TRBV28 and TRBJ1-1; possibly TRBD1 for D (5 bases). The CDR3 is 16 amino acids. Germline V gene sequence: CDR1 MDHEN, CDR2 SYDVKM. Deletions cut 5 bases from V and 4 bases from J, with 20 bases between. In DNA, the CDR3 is TGTGCCAGCAGTCCCACCTTTTGGGGCCTGGGCACTGAAGCTTTCTTT. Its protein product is CASSPTFWGLGTEAFF.

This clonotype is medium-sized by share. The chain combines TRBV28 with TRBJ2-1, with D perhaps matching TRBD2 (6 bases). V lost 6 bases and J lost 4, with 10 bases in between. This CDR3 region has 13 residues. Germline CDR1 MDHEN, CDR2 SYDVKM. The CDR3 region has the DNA TGTGCCAGCAGGCCGGAGGGGTACAATGAGCAGTTCTTC. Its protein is CASRPEGYNEQFF.

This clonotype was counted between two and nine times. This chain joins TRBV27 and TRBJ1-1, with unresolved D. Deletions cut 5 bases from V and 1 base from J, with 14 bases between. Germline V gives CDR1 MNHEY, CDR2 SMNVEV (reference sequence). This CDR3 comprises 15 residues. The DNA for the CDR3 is TGTGCCAGCAGTCTGACCCGACCGGGGAACACTGAAGCTTTCTTT. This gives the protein CASSLTRPGNTEAFF.

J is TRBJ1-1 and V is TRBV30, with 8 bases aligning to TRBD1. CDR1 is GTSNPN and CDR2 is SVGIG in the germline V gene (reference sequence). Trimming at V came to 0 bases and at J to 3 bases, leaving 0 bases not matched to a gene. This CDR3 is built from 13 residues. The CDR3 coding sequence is TGTGCCTGGAGTGTACAGGGGGACACTGAAGCTTTCTTT. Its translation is CAWSVQGDTEAFF.

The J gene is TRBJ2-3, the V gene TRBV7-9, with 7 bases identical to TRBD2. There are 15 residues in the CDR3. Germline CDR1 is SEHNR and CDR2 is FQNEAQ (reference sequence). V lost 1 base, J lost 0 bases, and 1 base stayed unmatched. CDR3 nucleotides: TGTGCCAGCAGCTTAGACGGGGGGAGCACAGATACGCAGTATTTT. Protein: CASSLDGGSTDTQYF.

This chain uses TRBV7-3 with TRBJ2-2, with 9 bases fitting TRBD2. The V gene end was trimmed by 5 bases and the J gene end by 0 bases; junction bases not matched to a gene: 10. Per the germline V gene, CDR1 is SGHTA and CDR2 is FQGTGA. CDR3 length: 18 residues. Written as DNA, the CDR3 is TGTGCCAGCAGCCCGCCCAGCGGGGGGTTCGCGAACACCGGGGAGCTGTTTTTT. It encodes CASSPPSGGFANTGELFF.

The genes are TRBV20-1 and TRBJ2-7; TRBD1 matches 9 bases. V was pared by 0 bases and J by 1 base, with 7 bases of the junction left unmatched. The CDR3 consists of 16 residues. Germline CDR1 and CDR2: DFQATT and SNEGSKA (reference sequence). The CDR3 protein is CSARDPRDRVSYEQYF. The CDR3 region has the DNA TGCAGTGCTAGAGACCCCCGGGACAGGGTTTCCTACGAGCAGTACTTC.

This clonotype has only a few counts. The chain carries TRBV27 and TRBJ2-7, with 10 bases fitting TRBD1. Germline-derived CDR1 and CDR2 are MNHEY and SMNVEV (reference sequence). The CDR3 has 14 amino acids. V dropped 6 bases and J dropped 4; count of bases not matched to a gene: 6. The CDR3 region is CASSLGTGAYEQYF. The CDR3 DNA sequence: TGTGCCAGCAGCTTAGGGACAGGGGCTTACGAGCAGTACTTC.

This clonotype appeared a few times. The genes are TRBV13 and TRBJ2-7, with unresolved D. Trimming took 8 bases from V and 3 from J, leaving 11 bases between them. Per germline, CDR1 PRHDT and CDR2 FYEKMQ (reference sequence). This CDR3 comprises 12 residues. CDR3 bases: TGTGCCAGCGGTCGGATTAACTACGAGCAGTACTTC. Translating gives CASGRINYEQYF.

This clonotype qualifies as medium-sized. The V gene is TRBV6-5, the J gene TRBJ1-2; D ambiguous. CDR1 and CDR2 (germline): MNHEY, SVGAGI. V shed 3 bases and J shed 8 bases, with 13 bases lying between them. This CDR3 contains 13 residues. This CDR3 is CASSYGAYRGYTF. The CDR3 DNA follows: TGTGCCAGCAGTTATGGAGCCTATCGGGGCTACACCTTC.

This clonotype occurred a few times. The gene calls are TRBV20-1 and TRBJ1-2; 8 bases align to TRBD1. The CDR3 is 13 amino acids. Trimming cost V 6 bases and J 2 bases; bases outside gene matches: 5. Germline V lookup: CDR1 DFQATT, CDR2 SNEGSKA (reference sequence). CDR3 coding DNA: TGCAGTGCCACCGGGACAGGAAACTATGGCTACACCTTC. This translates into CSATGTGNYGYTF.

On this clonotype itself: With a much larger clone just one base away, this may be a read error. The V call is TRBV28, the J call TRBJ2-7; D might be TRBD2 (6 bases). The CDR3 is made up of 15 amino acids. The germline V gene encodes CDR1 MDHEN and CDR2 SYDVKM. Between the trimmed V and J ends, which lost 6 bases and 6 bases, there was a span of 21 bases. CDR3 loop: CASRDTSGWSGEQYF. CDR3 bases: TGTGCCAGCAGAGATACGAGCGGGTGGTCGGGCGAGCAGTACTTC.

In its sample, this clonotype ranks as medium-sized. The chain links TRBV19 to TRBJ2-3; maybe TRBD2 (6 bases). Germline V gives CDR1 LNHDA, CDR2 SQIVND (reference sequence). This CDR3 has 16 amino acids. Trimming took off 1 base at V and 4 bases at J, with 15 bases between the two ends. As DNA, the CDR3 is TGTGCCAGTAGTATAGGAAGGAGGGGCATTCCAGATACGCAGTATTTT. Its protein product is CASSIGRRGIPDTQYF.

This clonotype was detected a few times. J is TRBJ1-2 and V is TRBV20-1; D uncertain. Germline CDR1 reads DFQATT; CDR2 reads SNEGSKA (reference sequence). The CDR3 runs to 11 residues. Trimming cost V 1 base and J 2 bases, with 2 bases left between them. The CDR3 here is CSARVNYGYTF. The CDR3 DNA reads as TGCAGTGCTAGAGTAAACTATGGCTACACCTTC.

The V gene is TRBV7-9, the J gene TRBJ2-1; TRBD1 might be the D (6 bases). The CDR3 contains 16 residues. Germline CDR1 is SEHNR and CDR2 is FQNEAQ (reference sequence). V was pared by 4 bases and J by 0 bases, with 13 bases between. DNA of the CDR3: TGTGCCAGCAGCTCCCGGGACACTCTCTCCTACAATGAGCAGTTCTTC. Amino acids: CASSSRDTLSYNEQFF.

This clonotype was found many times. The CDR3 here is CASSAEGGIYNEQFF. The CDR3 DNA sequence: TGTGCCAGCAGCGCCGAAGGAGGGATTTACAATGAGCAGTTCTTC. The rearrangement links TRBV5-6 to TRBJ2-1; TRBD2 is a possible D gene (6 bases). The CDR3 covers 15 residues. The V end lost 4 bases, the J end lost 4 bases, and 15 bases lay between the germline ends. The germline V gene has CDR1 SGHDT and CDR2 YYEEEE.

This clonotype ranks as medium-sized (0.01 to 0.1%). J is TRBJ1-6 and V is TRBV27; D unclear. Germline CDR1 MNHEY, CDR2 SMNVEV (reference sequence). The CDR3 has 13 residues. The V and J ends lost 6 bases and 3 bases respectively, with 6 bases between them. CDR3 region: CASSQGYNSPLHF. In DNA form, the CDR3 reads TGTGCCAGCAGCCAAGGCTATAATTCACCCCTCCACTTT.

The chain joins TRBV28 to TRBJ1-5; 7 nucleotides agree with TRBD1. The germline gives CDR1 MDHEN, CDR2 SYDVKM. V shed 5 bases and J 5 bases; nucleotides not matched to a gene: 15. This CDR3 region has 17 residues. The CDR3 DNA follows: TGTGCCAGCAGTGACTTGGGGACAGCCCCAGGGGATCAGCCCCAGCATTTT. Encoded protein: CASSDLGTAPGDQPQHF.

CDR3 bases: TGTGCCAGCAGCTTAACGCCAGGGGGAAGGAACACTGAAGCTTTCTTT. Encoded protein: CASSLTPGGRNTEAFF. J is TRBJ1-1 and V is TRBV11-2; 7 nucleotides agree with TRBD1. The germline CDR1 and CDR2 sequences are SGHAT and FQNNGV. The CDR3 sequence is 16 residues long. V lost 2 bases, J lost 1 base, and 7 bases stayed unmatched.